This T cell receptor beta chain was profiled in a study of graft-versus-host responses after intestinal transplantation. Study summary: Anti-thymocyte globulin induction preceded about 3 years of tacrolimus and steroid maintenance in all recipients.

Irradiated, violet-dye-labeled stimulators (around 200,000) were plated alongside around 200,000 CFSE-labeled responders. This CDR3 spans 15 amino acids. Trimming took off 3 bases at V and 1 base at J, with 9 bases between the two ends. CDR1 and CDR2 from the germline V gene are MNHNS and SASEGT. About this clone: The same CDR3 can be traced to other DNA sequences in this sample.

The data were produced by immunoSEQ multiplex PCR, yet TCRdb's version contains in-frame clones alone and is incomplete. The sample lists 9,900 or so clones; 29% were seen once. The sequence came from a human patient who received an intestinal transplant. The specimen comprised alloreactive CD8+ T cells from a mixed lymphocyte reaction culture, sampled before intestinal transplant. The subset is: CFSE-low proliferating T cells sorted from roughly six-day pre-transplant mixed lymphocyte reaction (GvH or HvG direction). The chain couples TRBV6-1 to TRBJ2-2, with D hard to call. CDR3 protein: CASSEFQMNTGELFF. CDR3 in DNA: TGTGCCAGCAGTGAGTTTCAGATGAACACCGGGGAGCTGTTTTTT.